This T cell receptor beta chain was observed in a study of regulatory T cells in long-lasting Graves disease. The sample holds many counts of this clonotype. In germline, CDR1 is MDHEN, CDR2 SYDVKM. This CDR3 is 15 amino acids long. Trimming took off 6 bases at V and 2 bases at J, with 16 bases between the two ends. Both iRepertoire HTBI primers and Arm-PCR of CDR3 regions were used to build the TCR beta libraries. TCRdb ran MiXCR on the multiplex PCR reads and lists one entry per CDR3 protein. The profile shows 700,000 or so distinct CDR3 sequences, about 32% of them singletons. Noted time point: persistent/refractory GD, antithyroid drugs over 5 years with positive TRAb. PBMC RNA served as the TCR library source. All patients originated from an endocrinology department located in Xi'an, China.

V is TRBV28 and J is TRBJ2-5, with a possible D match to TRBD1 (6 bases). The material sequenced was peripheral blood mononuclear cells (PBMCs), taken when the disease was refractory, from a patient treated with antithyroid drugs. The receptor comes from a female donor with Graves disease. The DNA of the CDR3 is TGTGCCAGCAGCCCCTCCGACAGGAGACAAGAGACCCAGTACTTC. Its protein is CASSPSDRRQETQYF. Filled out from reference TRBV28 and TRBJ2-5, the complete variable domain reads DVKVTQSSRYLVKRTGEKVFLECVQDMDHENMFWYRQDPGLGLRLIYFSYDVKMKEKGDIPEGYSVSREKKERFSLILESASTNQTSMYLCASSPSDRRQETQYFGPGTRLLVL.